Below, 15 T cell receptor beta chains from the same sample are listed, as sequenced in a study of blood T cells in healthy people across ages. The authors ran a second PCR of 7 to 11 cycles using a sample-barcoded 5' primer and a J-beta primer mix. MiXCR was run by TCRdb on the 5' RACE reads, yielding one entry per CDR3 protein. The table records 710,000 or so distinct CDR3 sequences, about 30% of them present only once. The sequenced sample was blood. Every receptor here comes from an elderly woman in good health.

This clonotype has a count of ten or more. The chain joins TRBV29-1 to TRBJ2-7; TRBD1 matches 7 bases. Germline lookup yields CDR1 SQVTM and CDR2 ANQGSEA. This CDR3 region has 14 residues. V dropped 6 bases and J dropped 4; count of bases not matched to a gene: 12. In nucleotides, the CDR3 is TGCAGCGTCTCCAGACAGGGTGGGGCTTACGAGCAGTACTTC. Translation gives CSVSRQGGAYEQYF.

This clonotype turned up a few times. The chain recombines TRBV5-1 with TRBJ1-5, with D possibly TRBD1 on 5 matching bases. CDR1 SGHRS and CDR2 YFSETQ come from the germline V gene. The CDR3 is made up of 15 amino acids. V lost 3 bases, J lost 2 bases, and 12 bases lay in between. CDR3 in DNA: TGCGCCAGCAGCTGGCCAGGGAATGGCAATCAGCCCCAGCATTTT. Protein sequence: CASSWPGNGNQPQHF.

This sequence joins TRBV18 and TRBJ2-1, with 8 positions matching TRBD2. Trimming took 3 bases from V and 1 from J; bases not matched to a gene: 5. This CDR3 is built from 16 residues. The germline V gene has CDR1 KGHSH and CDR2 LQKENI. In DNA form, the CDR3 reads TGTGCCAGCTCACCGTGGGGGACTAGTTCCTACAATGAGCAGTTCTTC. It specifies CASSPWGTSSYNEQFF.

This clonotype was seen repeatedly, ten times or more. The chain couples TRBV4-1 to TRBJ2-3; D remains unclear. There are 12 residues in the CDR3. Between the trimmed V and J ends, which lost 4 bases and 4 bases, there was a span of 6 bases. The germline V gene encodes CDR1 MGHRA and CDR2 YSYEKL. The CDR3 nucleotides read TGCGCCAGCAGCCCCCGTCCAGATACGCAGTATTTT. This gives the protein CASSPRPDTQYF.

As regards this clonotype: A much bigger clone sits one base away, suggesting this may be a read error. The chain joins TRBV6-6 to TRBJ2-5; TRBD2 matches at 10 bases. Germline CDR1 is MNHNY and CDR2 is SVGAGI (reference sequence). V shed 5 bases and J 11 bases; nucleotides not matched to a gene: 17. The CDR3 is 16 residues long. Here the CDR3 reads CASSPRRSGGVEEQYF. The CDR3 DNA is TGTGCCAGCAGTCCTCGGAGGAGCGGGGGGGTAGAGGAGCAGTACTTC.

This clonotype was counted many times. The chain is built from TRBV7-2 and TRBJ1-2; 7 bases match TRBD1. The germline V gene encodes CDR1 SGHTA and CDR2 FQGNSA. The CDR3 sequence is 15 residues long. The junction had 13 bases not matched to a gene; V was cut back by 5 bases and J by 7 bases. The CDR3 is CASSPTLTGYGGYTF. In DNA form, the CDR3 reads TGTGCCAGCAGCCCCACATTGACAGGGTATGGTGGCTACACCTTC.

This clonotype was seen a few times. A much more abundant neighbour one base away suggests this may be a read error. The J gene is TRBJ2-5, the V gene TRBV7-2; D tentatively fits TRBD1 or TRBD2 (6 bases each). Trimming stripped 0 bases from V and 11 bases from J, with 19 bases between. CDR1 and CDR2 (germline): SGHTA, FQGNSA. CDR3 length equals 15 residues. The CDR3 DNA is TGTGCCAGCAGCTTAGCCCGACTAGGGGGGAATGAGCAGTACTTC. It codes for CASSLARLGGNEQYF.

This clonotype showed up just once. The chain joins TRBV7-2 to TRBJ2-5, with D uncertain. The CDR3 loop spans 14 amino acids. V lost 3 bases and J lost 11, with 19 bases in between. Germline lookup yields CDR1 SGHTA and CDR2 FQGNSA. The CDR3 loop reads CASSFFQPGDEQYF. The DNA of the CDR3 is TGTGCCAGCAGCTTCTTCCAACCTGGGGATGAGCAGTACTTC.

This clonotype was counted many times. V gene TRBV9 combines with J gene TRBJ2-5; 7 bases match TRBD2. CDR1 and CDR2 (germline): SGDLS, YYNGEE. J lost 1 base, V lost 0 bases, and 3 bases had no gene match. There are 15 residues in the CDR3. The CDR3 DNA reads as TGTGCCAGCAGCGTAGTCGGGGGGACCCAAGAGACCCAGTACTTC. Translated, it gives CASSVVGGTQETQYF.

This clonotype was seen more than once but under ten times. Possible read error: a much larger clone is one base away. The chain is built from TRBV9 and TRBJ2-5, with 8 bases matching TRBD1. Trimming took 1 base from V and 5 from J; bases not matched to a gene: 10. The CDR3 sequence is 16 residues long. Germline V gene lookup returns CDR1 SGDLS and CDR2 YYNGEE. The CDR3 DNA reads as TGTGCCAGCAGCGTAACACCAGGGGGCATGGCGGAGACCCAGTACTTC. Amino acid sequence: CASSVTPGGMAETQYF.

The rearrangement uses TRBV5-1 and TRBJ1-1; D not certain. Deletions cut 7 bases from V and 0 bases from J, with 10 bases between. The CDR3 has 13 amino acids. CDR1 is SGHRS, CDR2 YFSETQ, per germline. The CDR3 DNA sequence: TGCGCCAGCCTCGACGTCATGAACACTGAAGCTTTCTTT. Its translation: CASLDVMNTEAFF.

This clonotype was picked up a small number of times. The rearrangement links TRBV6-6 to TRBJ1-1; 7 bases map to TRBD1. With 5 bases clipped from V and 1 base from J, the junction kept 7 bases outside the gene matches. The CDR3 spans 15 residues. The germline CDR1 and CDR2 sequences are MNHNY and SVGAGI (reference sequence). The CDR3 sequence: CASSDRQGQNTEAFF. The CDR3 nucleotides read TGTGCCAGCAGTGACCGACAGGGCCAGAACACTGAAGCTTTCTTT.

This clonotype appeared many times. This sequence joins TRBV12-3 or TRBV12-4 and TRBJ2-1; TRBD2 aligns across 8 bases. This CDR3 spans 15 amino acids. V shed 2 bases, J shed 3 bases, and the junction held 3 bases outside the gene matches. The CDR3 protein is CASSLSGGFYNEQFF. The CDR3 bases are TGTGCCAGCAGTTTATCGGGGGGGTTCTACAATGAGCAGTTCTTC.

This clonotype was picked up many times. The V gene is TRBV4-1, the J gene TRBJ2-3; 7 positions agree with TRBD1. Germline-derived CDR1 and CDR2 are MGHRA and YSYEKL. The J segment lost 0 bases and the V segment lost 1 base, leaving 4 bases of the junction unmatched. This CDR3 comprises 16 residues. This CDR3 is CASSQGQGPSTDTQYF. In nucleotides, the CDR3 is TGCGCCAGCAGCCAAGGACAGGGCCCTAGCACAGATACGCAGTATTTT.

This clonotype was found many times. The rearrangement links TRBV6-2 or TRBV6-3 to TRBJ2-5; tentative D call: TRBD2 (5 bases). The V gene's germline CDR1 is MNHEY and CDR2 SVGEGT. Trimming took 4 bases from V and 4 from J, leaving 13 bases between them. The CDR3 has 14 residues. The DNA of the CDR3 is TGTGCCAGCAGTTGGAATACGGGGTTAGAGACCCAGTACTTC. It codes for CASSWNTGLETQYF.